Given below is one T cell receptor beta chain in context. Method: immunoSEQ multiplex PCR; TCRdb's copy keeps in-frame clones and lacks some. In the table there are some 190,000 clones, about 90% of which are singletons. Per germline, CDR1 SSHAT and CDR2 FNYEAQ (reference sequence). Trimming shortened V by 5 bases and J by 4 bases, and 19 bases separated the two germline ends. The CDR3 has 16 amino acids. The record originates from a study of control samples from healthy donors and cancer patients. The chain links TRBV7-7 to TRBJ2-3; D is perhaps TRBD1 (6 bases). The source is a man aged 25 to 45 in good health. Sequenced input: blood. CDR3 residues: CASSRGTTKGADTQYF. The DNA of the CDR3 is TGTGCCAGCAGCAGAGGGACAACTAAAGGGGCAGATACGCAGTATTTT.